Each of the 2 T cell receptor beta chains below was sequenced from the same sample in a study of immune evolution from preneoplasia to lung adenocarcinoma. Here immunoSEQ multiplex PCR was the method, and the copy in TCRdb shows in-frame clones only, minus some. The sample lists about 4,900 clones; under 85% were seen once. Sample: FFPE normal lung tissue adjacent to the tumor. The receptors originated from a person aged 50-69 years with lung adenocarcinoma.

The CDR3 coding sequence is TGTGCCAGCAAGTCGTGGACAGGGGAGGACTTCACAGATACGCAGTATTTT. Translation: CASKSWTGEDFTDTQYF. The V and J genes are TRBV13 and TRBJ2-3, with TRBD1 matching 9 bases. CDR3 size: 17 residues. CDR1 is PRHDT and CDR2 is FYEKMQ in the germline V gene (reference sequence). V lost 7 bases and J lost 2; bases outside the gene matches: 13.

The chain uses TRBV9 and TRBJ2-7; D is uncertain. The CDR3 is made up of 15 amino acids. Trimming removed 2 bases at V and 0 bases at J, with 12 bases between. Germline-derived CDR1 and CDR2 are SGDLS and YYNGEE. The CDR3 DNA reads TGTGCCAGCAGCGTTAACCCTGGGGACTCCTACGAGCAGTACTTC. Encoded protein: CASSVNPGDSYEQYF.